Described below is a single TCR beta chain sequence and its context. The primer mix had 60 Vbeta and 13 Jbeta primers. Profiled with immunoSEQ multiplex PCR; TCRdb holds only in-frame clones, not every one. The top ten hold over 15% of the sample, which has about 100,000 clones, more than 70% seen once. This entry comes from a study of cytomegalovirus exposure and HLA in healthy donors. Germline-derived CDR1 and CDR2 are SGHTS and YDEGEE. Trimming took off 4 bases at V and 2 bases at J, with 10 bases between the two ends. This CDR3 region has 15 residues. Specimen: PBMCs. V and J are TRBV5-8 and TRBJ2-6; a possible D gene is TRBD1 (6 bases). The clonotype was recovered from a woman in her sixties or seventies in good health and CMV-seropositive. The CDR3 sequence is CASSPQGAGANVLTF. CDR3 bases: TGTGCCAGCAGCCCACAGGGTGCTGGGGCCAACGTCCTGACTTTC.